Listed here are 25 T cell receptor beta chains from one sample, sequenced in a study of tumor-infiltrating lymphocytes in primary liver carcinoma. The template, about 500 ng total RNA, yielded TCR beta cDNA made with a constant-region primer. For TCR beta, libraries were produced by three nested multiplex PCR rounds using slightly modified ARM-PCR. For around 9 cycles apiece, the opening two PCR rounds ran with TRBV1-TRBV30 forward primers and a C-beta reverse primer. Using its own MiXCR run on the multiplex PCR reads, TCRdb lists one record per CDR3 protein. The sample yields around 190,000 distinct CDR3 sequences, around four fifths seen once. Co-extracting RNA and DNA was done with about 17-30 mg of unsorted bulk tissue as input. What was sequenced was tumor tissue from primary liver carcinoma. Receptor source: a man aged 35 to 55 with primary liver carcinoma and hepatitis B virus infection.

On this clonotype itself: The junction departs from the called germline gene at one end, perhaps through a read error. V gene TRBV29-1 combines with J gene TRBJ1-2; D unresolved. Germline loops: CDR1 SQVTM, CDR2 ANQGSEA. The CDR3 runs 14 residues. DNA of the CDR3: TGCAGTGTTGAAGATCGGACTACTAACTATGGCTACACCTTC. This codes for CSVEDRTTNYGYTF.

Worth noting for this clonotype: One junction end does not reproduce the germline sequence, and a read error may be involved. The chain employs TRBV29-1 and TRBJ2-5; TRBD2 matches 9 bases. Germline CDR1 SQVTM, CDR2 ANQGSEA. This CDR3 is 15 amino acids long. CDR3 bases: TGTAGCGTTCGGAATAGCGGGAGTTGGGCAGAGACCCATTACTTC. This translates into CSVRNSGSWAETHYF.

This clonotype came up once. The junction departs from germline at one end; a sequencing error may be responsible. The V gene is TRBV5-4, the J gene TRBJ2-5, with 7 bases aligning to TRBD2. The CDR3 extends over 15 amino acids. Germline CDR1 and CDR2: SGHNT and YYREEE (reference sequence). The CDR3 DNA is TGTGCCAGCAGCTTGAACTGGGAGGGCCAAGAGACCCATTACTTT. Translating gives CASSLNWEGQETHYF.

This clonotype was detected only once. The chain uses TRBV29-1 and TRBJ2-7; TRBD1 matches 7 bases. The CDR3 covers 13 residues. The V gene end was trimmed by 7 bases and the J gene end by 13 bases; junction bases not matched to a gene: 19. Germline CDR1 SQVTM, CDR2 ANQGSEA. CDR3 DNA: TGCAGCGCCTGGACAGGTCCTTCCTACGGGCAATACTTC. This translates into CSAWTGPSYGQYF.

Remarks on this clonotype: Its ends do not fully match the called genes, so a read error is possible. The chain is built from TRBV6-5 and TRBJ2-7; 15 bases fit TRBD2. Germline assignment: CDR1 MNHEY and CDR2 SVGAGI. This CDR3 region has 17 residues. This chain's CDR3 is CGSSYRTSGRGNREQYF. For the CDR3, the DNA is TGTGGCAGCAGTTACCGGACTAGCGGGAGGGGGAACCGAGAGCAGTACTTC.

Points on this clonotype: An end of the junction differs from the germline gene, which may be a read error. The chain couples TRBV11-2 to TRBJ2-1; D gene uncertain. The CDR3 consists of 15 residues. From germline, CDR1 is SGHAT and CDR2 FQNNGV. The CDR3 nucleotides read TGTGCCAGTACCTTTAGTGGGCCACTCGACAATGAGCAGCTCTTT. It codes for CASTFSGPLDNEQLF.

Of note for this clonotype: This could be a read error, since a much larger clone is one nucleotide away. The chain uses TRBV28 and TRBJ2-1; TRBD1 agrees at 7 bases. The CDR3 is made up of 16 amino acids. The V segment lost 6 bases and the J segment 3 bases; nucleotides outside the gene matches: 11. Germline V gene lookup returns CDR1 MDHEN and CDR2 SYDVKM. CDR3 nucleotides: TGTGCCAGCAGGGGAGAGGGGGCTGGCTTCTACAATGAGCAGTTCTTC. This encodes CASRGEGAGFYNEQFF.

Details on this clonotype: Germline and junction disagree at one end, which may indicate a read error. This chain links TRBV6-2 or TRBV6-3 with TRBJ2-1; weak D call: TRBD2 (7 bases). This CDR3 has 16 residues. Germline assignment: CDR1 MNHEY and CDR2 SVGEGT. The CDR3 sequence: CASIHGGGASYNEQLF. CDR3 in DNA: TGTGCCAGCATCCACGGAGGGGGGGCGTCCTACAATGAGCAGTTATTC.

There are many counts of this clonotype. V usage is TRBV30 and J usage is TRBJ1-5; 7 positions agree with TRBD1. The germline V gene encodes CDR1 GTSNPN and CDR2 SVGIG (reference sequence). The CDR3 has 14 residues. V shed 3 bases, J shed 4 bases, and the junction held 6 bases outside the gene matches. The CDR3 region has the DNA TGTGCCTGGAGGGGGCAGGGGGGAAATCAGCCCCAGCATTTT. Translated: CAWRGQGGNQPQHF. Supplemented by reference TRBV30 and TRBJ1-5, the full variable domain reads SQTIHQWPATLVQPVGSPLSLECTVEGTSNPNLYWYRQAAGRGLQLLFYSVGIGQISSEVPQNLSASRPQDRQFILSSKKLLLSDSGFYLCAWRGQGGNQPQHFGDGTRLSIL.

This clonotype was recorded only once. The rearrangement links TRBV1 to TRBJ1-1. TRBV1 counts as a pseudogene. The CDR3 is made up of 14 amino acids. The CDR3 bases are TGCACCAGCAGCCAAGATCAGGGTAACACTGAAGCTTTCTTT. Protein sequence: CTSSQDQGNTEAFF.

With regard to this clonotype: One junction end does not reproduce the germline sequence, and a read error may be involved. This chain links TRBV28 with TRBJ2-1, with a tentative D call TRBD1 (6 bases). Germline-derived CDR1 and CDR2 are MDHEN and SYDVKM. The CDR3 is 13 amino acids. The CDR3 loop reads CASWISGGNEQSF. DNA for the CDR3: TGTGCCAGCTGGATAAGTGGGGGCAATGAGCAGTCCTTC.

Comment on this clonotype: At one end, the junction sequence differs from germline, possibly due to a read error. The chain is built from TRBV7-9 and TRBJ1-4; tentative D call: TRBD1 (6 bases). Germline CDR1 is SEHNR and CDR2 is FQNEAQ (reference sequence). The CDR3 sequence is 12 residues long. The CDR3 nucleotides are TGTGCCATCAGCTTGGACAGTGAAAAACTGCTTTTT. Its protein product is CAISLDSEKLLF.

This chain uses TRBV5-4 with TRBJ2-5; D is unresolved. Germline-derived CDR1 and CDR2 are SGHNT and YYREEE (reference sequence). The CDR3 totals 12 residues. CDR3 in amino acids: CLSSTDQETQYF. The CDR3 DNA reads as TGTCTCAGCAGTACGGACCAAGAGACCCAGTACTTC.

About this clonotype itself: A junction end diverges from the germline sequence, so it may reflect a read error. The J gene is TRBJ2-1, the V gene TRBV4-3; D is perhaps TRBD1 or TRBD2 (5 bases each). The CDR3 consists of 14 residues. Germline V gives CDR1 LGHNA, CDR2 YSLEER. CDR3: CASTQGTNFDEQLF. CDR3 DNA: TGTGCCAGCACCCAAGGGACCAATTTCGACGAGCAGCTCTTC.

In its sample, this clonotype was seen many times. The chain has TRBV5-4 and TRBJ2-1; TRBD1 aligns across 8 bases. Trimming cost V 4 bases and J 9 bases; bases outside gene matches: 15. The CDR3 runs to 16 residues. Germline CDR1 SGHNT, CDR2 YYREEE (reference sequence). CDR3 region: CASSPGGQGRSGEQFF. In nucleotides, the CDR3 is TGTGCCAGCAGCCCGGGTGGACAGGGTAGGTCTGGTGAGCAGTTCTTC.

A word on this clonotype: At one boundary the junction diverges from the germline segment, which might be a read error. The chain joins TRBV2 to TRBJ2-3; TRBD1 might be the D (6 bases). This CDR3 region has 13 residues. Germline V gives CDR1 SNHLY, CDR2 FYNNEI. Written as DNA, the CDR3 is TGTGCCAGCAGAGCGGACAGCACATATACGCAGTATTTT. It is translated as CASRADSTYTQYF. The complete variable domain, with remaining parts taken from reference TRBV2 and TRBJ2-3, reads EPEVTQTPSHQVTQMGQEVILRCVPISNHLYFYWYRQILGQKVEFLVSFYNNEISEKSEIFDDQFSVERPDGSNFTLKIRSTKLEDSAMYFCASRADSTYTQYFGPGTRLTVL.

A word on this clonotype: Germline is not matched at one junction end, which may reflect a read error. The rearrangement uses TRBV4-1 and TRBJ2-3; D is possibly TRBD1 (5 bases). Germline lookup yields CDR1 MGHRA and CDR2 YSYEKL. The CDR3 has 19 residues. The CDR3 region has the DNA TGCGCCAGCAGTCAAGCCACAGCGCCGTCTACGTATAGCACAGGTACGCAGTATTTT. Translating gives CASSQATAPSTYSTGTQYF.

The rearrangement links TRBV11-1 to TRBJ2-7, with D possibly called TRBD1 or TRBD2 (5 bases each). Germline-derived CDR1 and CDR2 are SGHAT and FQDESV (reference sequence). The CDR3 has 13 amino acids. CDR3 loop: CISSLGLAMEQYF. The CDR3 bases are TGTATCAGCAGCCTGGGGCTAGCAATGGAGCAGTACTTC.

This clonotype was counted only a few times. The CDR3 DNA follows: TGTGCCAGCTCACCAAATCACGGAGGGGACACTGAAGCTTTCTTT. Its translation: CASSPNHGGDTEAFF. This chain connects TRBV18 to TRBJ1-1, with a tentative D call TRBD1 (5 bases). The CDR3 is 15 amino acids. The V gene's germline CDR1 is KGHSH and CDR2 LQKENI. Trimming took 2 bases from V and 3 from J, leaving 13 bases between them.

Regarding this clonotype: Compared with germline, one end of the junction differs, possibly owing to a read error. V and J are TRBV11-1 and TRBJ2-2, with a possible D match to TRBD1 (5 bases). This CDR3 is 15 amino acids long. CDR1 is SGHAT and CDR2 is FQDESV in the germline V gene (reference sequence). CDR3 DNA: TGTGCCAGTAGCTATACAGGACCTTTCTCCGGTGAGCAGTTTTTT. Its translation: CASSYTGPFSGEQFF.

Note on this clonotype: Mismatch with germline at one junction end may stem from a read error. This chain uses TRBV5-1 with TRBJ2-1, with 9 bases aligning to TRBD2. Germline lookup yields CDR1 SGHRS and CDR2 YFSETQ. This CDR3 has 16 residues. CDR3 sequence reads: CTSSLVAGVTYNEQFF. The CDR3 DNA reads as TGCACCAGTAGCTTGGTAGCGGGAGTTACCTACAATGAGCAGTTCTTC.

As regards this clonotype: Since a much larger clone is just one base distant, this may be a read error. CDR3 protein: CAWNQGLAGIGEQYF. CDR3 sequence (DNA): TGTGCCTGGAACCAAGGACTAGCGGGAATCGGCGAGCAGTACTTC. The J gene is TRBJ2-7, the V gene TRBV30, with 12 bases identical to TRBD2. V lost 4 bases, J lost 6 bases, and 10 bases stayed unmatched. From germline, CDR1 is GTSNPN and CDR2 SVGIG (reference sequence). This CDR3 is 15 amino acids long.

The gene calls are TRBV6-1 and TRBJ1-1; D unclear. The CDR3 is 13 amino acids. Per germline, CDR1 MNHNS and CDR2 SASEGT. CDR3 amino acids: CVGSRERGTEAFF. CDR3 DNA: TGTGTCGGCTCACGGGAGCGGGGCACTGAAGCTTTCTTT.

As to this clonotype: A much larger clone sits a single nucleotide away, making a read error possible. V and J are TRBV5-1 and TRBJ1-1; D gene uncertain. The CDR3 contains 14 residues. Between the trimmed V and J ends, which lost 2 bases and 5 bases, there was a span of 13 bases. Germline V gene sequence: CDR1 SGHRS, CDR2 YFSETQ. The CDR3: CASSFRVSRTEAFF. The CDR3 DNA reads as TGCGCCAGCAGCTTTAGAGTTTCCAGGACTGAAGCTTTCTTT. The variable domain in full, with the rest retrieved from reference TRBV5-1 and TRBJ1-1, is KAGVTQTPRYLIKTRGQQVTLSCSPISGHRSVSWYQQTPGQGLQFLFEYFSETQRNKGNFPGRFSGRQFSNSRSEMNVSTLELGDSALYLCASSFRVSRTEAFFGQGTRLTVV.

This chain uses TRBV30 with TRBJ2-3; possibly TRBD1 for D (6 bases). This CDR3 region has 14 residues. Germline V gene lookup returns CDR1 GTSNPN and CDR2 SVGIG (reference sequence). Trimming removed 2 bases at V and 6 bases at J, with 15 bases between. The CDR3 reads CAWSLGTYSDTQYF. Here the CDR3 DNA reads TGTGCCTGGAGTTTGGGGACATACTCGGATACGCAGTATTTT.